Below, 15 T cell receptor beta chains from the same sample are listed, as sequenced in a study of cytomegalovirus exposure and HLA in healthy donors. It was with 60 Vbeta and 13 Jbeta primers that the PCR ran. TCRdb's table, derived via immunoSEQ multiplex PCR, lists solely in-frame clones and lacks some. The data hold under 300,000 clones, with 80% to 85% observed a single time. The material sequenced was PBMCs. The receptors stem from a woman aged 60-75 years in good health and CMV-seropositive.

The V call is TRBV12-5, the J call TRBJ1-1, with D possibly being TRBD1 (5 bases). The length of the CDR3 is 12 residues. Trimming took 8 bases from V and 13 from J, leaving 20 bases between them. Germline CDR1 reads LGHNT; CDR2 reads FRNRAP. The CDR3 nucleotides are TGTGCTAGTCGGGGGACGGCCCCCCAGGTTTTCTTT. It yields the protein CASRGTAPQVFF.

This sequence joins TRBV30 and TRBJ2-5, with 9 bases that match TRBD2. J lost 3 bases, V lost 0 bases, and 14 bases had no gene match. The CDR3 extends over 18 amino acids. Germline V gene data show CDR1 as GTSNPN and CDR2 as SVGIG (reference sequence). CDR3 amino acids: CAWSVGLAGNRAEETQYF. CDR3 nucleotides: TGTGCCTGGAGTGTAGGGCTAGCGGGAAATCGGGCAGAAGAGACCCAGTACTTC.

The genes are TRBV13 and TRBJ2-2; 12 nucleotides line up with TRBD2. CDR3 size: 17 residues. The ends lost 4 bases at V and 6 bases at J; junction bases unmatched: 9. Germline V CDR1 and CDR2: PRHDT, FYEKMQ (reference sequence). This CDR3 reads CASSSIRLAGDPGELFF. CDR3 coding DNA: TGTGCCAGCAGCTCCATCAGACTAGCGGGAGACCCCGGGGAGCTGTTTTTT.

In its sample, this clone was seen once. This rearrangement joins TRBV28 to TRBJ2-2, with 11 bases lining up with TRBD2. V shed 4 bases and J 4 bases; nucleotides not matched to a gene: 8. Germline CDR1 and CDR2: MDHEN and SYDVKM. The CDR3 has 17 amino acids. The CDR3, as DNA: TGTGCCAGCAGTTCCGGACTAGCGGGTGCTTTCACCGGGGAGCTGTTTTTT. Encoded protein: CASSSGLAGAFTGELFF.

The rearrangement joins TRBV18 to TRBJ2-1, with TRBD2 as a possible D gene (5 bases). Germline V gene lookup returns CDR1 KGHSH and CDR2 LQKENI. The CDR3 consists of 14 residues. V gave up 4 bases and J gave up 0 bases, with 7 bases separating them. CDR3 residues: CASSLAHSYNEQFF. The CDR3 DNA reads TGTGCCAGCTCACTAGCGCACTCCTACAATGAGCAGTTCTTC.

V and J are TRBV21-1 and TRBJ2-7; the table's TRBD2 call for D was not verified on the DNA. TRBV21-1 is a known pseudogene. The CDR3 length is 12 residues. The CDR3 loop is CASSSGDGQSPV. In DNA form, the CDR3 reads TGTGCCAGCAGCTCTGGAGACGGCCAAAGTCCCGTC.

The chain combines TRBV2 with TRBJ2-1; 14 nucleotides match TRBD2. The J segment lost 1 base and the V segment lost 8 bases, leaving 4 bases of the junction unmatched. CDR3 size: 16 residues. Germline CDR1 is SNHLY and CDR2 is FYNNEI. CDR3 sequence: CASFGLAGGSYNEQFF. In DNA, the CDR3 is TGTGCCAGCTTCGGACTAGCGGGGGGTTCCTACAATGAGCAGTTCTTC.

This clone showed up just a few times. V gene TRBV4-2 combines with J gene TRBJ1-2, with D possibly being TRBD1 (6 bases). V was cut by 0 bases and J by 11 bases, with 16 bases left in between. CDR3 size: 14 residues. Germline CDR1 LGHNA, CDR2 YNFKEQ. The CDR3 coding sequence is TGTGCCAGCAGCCAAGAAACCCTACAGGGACGGTACACCTTC. Protein sequence: CASSQETLQGRYTF.

This clone has more than one count but fewer than ten. The chain links TRBV2 to TRBJ2-7, with 9 bases fitting TRBD1. CDR1 and CDR2 from the germline V gene are SNHLY and FYNNEI. V was clipped by 7 bases and J by 7 bases; unmatched bases: 14. This CDR3 contains 15 residues. The CDR3: CASTMRDRERKEQYF. The CDR3 nucleotides are TGTGCCAGCACCATGAGGGACAGGGAAAGGAAAGAGCAGTACTTC.

This clone was seen a few times. The chain has TRBV12-5 and TRBJ2-7, with D maybe TRBD1 (6 bases). The V end was cut by 4 bases, the J end by 6 bases, with 19 bases between. Germline loops: CDR1 LGHNT, CDR2 FRNRAP. The CDR3 extends over 15 amino acids. CDR3 nucleotide sequence: TGTGCTAGTGGTTCCGGCAACAGGGAAGATAGCGAGCAGTACTTC. This translates into CASGSGNREDSEQYF.

The chain recombines TRBV6-1 with TRBJ2-3; 10 nucleotides agree with TRBD1. Unmatched junction bases numbered 6, after V lost 6 bases and J lost 3 bases. This CDR3 has 15 residues. CDR1 is MNHNS and CDR2 is SASEGT in the germline V gene. The CDR3 loop reads CASSPDRGRTDTQYF. The CDR3 region has the DNA TGTGCCAGCAGCCCGGACAGGGGGAGAACAGATACGCAGTATTTT.

The chain has TRBV5-4 and TRBJ1-1; perhaps TRBD1 as D (5 bases). Per germline, CDR1 SGHNT and CDR2 YYREEE (reference sequence). Trimming removed 4 bases from V and 1 base from J, with 20 bases in between. The CDR3 extends over 17 amino acids. The CDR3 DNA follows: TGTGCCAGCAGCACGGCCGACCCAGGGAGGAGGAACACTGAAGCTTTCTTT. Translating gives CASSTADPGRRNTEAFF.

This chain links TRBV7-9 with TRBJ1-3; 7 nucleotides agree with TRBD1. CDR3 length equals 15 residues. Germline V CDR1 and CDR2: SEHNR, FQNEAQ (reference sequence). V lost 1 base and J lost 3; bases outside the gene matches: 3. DNA of the CDR3: TGTGCCAGCAGCTTAGAAGGGGGCGGTGGAAACACCATATATTTT. Translated, it gives CASSLEGGGGNTIYF.

The chain links TRBV6-5 to TRBJ2-5; D ambiguous. The end of the DNA aligns better with TRBJ2-7, so the J call may be wrong. This CDR3 has 15 amino acids. Germline V CDR1 and CDR2: MNHEY, SVGAGI. The CDR3 bases are TGTGCCAGCAGTTCCCGCCCGGTGAGCTCCTACGAGCAGTACTTC. Its translation: CASSSRPVSSYEQYF.

This clone has just a few counts. The rearrangement links TRBV7-2 to TRBJ2-5; the D gene is possibly TRBD1 (5 bases). This CDR3 has 14 amino acids. Deletions cut 4 bases from V and 3 bases from J, with 12 bases between. The V gene's germline CDR1 is SGHTA and CDR2 FQGNSA. The CDR3 protein is CASSYGDRKETQYF. CDR3 coding DNA: TGTGCCAGCAGCTACGGCGACAGAAAAGAGACCCAGTACTTC.